The rows below give T cell receptor beta chains drawn from one sample of a study of blood T cell repertoires in COVID-19. TCRdb keeps only in-frame clones here, not all; method: immunoSEQ multiplex PCR. Of roughly 230,000 clones in the sample, roughly 84% were seen once. Sequencing input: PBMCs or T cells enriched from blood (not recorded which). All receptors come from a woman between 50 and 59 years old who had been exposed to COVID-19. CDR3s include the opening cysteine and the closing phenylalanine or tryptophan. D genes are given only for firm matches. For some rows the clone size is stated as once, few or many, or as a class when expanded; others skip it.

CDR3: CASSVHRDRANTGELFF
DNA: TGTGCCAGCAGTGTCCACCGGGACAGAGCGAACACCGGGGAGCTGTTTTTT
V: TRBV27
length: 17
size: NA
J: TRBJ2-2
D: TRBD1

CDR3: CASSHRDYNEQFF
DNA: TGTGCCAGCAGCCACAGGGACTACAATGAGCAGTTCTTC
V: TRBV5-4
length: 13
size: NA
J: TRBJ2-1
D: NA

CDR3: CASSEERNTEAFF
DNA: TGTGCCAGCAGTGAAGAGAGGAACACTGAAGCTTTCTTT
V: TRBV2
length: 13
size: many
J: TRBJ1-1
D: NA

CDR3: CASSPGTSGGTGANVLTF
DNA: TGCGCCAGCAGCCCGGGGACTAGCGGGGGGACTGGGGCCAACGTCCTGACTTTC
V: TRBV4-3
length: 18
size: NA
J: TRBJ2-6
D: TRBD2

CDR3: CASSLGVRDQETQYF
DNA: TGTGCCAGCAGCTTAGGCGTGAGGGACCAAGAGACCCAGTACTTC
V: TRBV7-9
length: 15
size: NA
J: TRBJ2-5
D: NA

CDR3: CASSQAAGGTKETQYF
DNA: TGTGCCAGCAGCCAAGCTGCCGGGGGAACCAAAGAGACCCAGTACTTC
V: TRBV14
length: 16
size: NA
J: TRBJ2-5
D: NA

CDR3: CASSWQGVTGELFF
DNA: TGTGCCAGCAGCTGGCAGGGGGTCACCGGGGAGCTGTTTTTT
V: TRBV5-8
length: 14
size: NA
J: TRBJ2-2
D: TRBD1

CDR3: CASSLSNTGELFF
DNA: TGTGCCAGCAGCCTTAGTAACACCGGGGAGCTGTTTTTT
V: TRBV7-9
length: 13
size: NA
J: TRBJ2-2
D: NA

CDR3: CASSPHGQGLSPLHF
DNA: TGTGCCAGCAGTCCACACGGACAGGGGCTTTCACCCCTCCACTTT
V: TRBV28
length: 15
size: NA
J: TRBJ1-6
D: TRBD1

CDR3: CASSLTRNTIYF
DNA: TGTGCCAGCAGTTTAACAAGAAACACCATATATTTT
V: TRBV12-3/TRBV12-4
length: 12
size: once
J: TRBJ1-3
D: NA

CDR3: CAWSVHRTSGGTNTQYF
DNA: TGTGCCTGGAGTGTACACAGGACTAGCGGGGGGACGAATACGCAGTATTTT
V: TRBV30
length: 17
size: once
J: TRBJ2-3
D: TRBD2

CDR3: CASTIRGRTEAFF
DNA: TGTGCCAGTACCATCAGAGGGCGAACTGAAGCTTTCTTT
V: TRBV19
length: 13
size: few
J: TRBJ1-1
D: NA

CDR3: CASSYSGDNEQFF
DNA: TGTGCCAGCAGCTATAGCGGGGACAATGAGCAGTTCTTC
V: TRBV7-2
length: 13
size: NA
J: TRBJ2-1
D: TRBD2

CDR3: CASLSGPASYNEQFF
DNA: TGCGCCAGCCTTTCAGGGCCTGCATCCTACAATGAGCAGTTCTTC
V: TRBV5-1
length: 15
size: NA
J: TRBJ2-1
D: NA

CDR3: CASTDRGREEKLFF
DNA: TGTGCCAGCACTGACAGGGGGCGAGAAGAAAAACTGTTTTTT
V: TRBV28
length: 14
size: NA
J: TRBJ1-4
D: TRBD1

CDR3: CASSHQGASSYNEQFF
DNA: TGTGCCAGCTCACACCAGGGGGCTAGTTCCTACAATGAGCAGTTCTTC
V: TRBV18
length: 16
size: NA
J: TRBJ2-1
D: TRBD1

CDR3: CASSPGGSNSPLHF
DNA: TGTGCCAGCTCACCGGGGGGAAGCAATTCACCCCTCCACTTT
V: TRBV18
length: 14
size: NA
J: TRBJ1-6
D: NA

CDR3: CASSLNENEQFF
DNA: TGTGCCAGCTCCTTGAACGAGAATGAGCAGTTCTTC
V: TRBV18
length: 12
size: NA
J: TRBJ2-1
D: NA

CDR3: CASRLGLSNEKLFF
DNA: TGCGCCAGCCGCTTAGGACTGAGTAATGAAAAACTGTTTTTT
V: TRBV5-1
length: 14
size: NA
J: TRBJ1-4
D: NA

CDR3: CASSPPEYQETQYF
DNA: TGTGCCAGCTCACCTCCGGAGTACCAAGAGACCCAGTACTTC
V: TRBV18
length: 14
size: NA
J: TRBJ2-5
D: NA

CDR3: CSVVWGQGENIQYF
DNA: TGCAGCGTGGTCTGGGGACAGGGAGAAAACATTCAGTACTTC
V: TRBV29-1
length: 14
size: NA
J: TRBJ2-4
D: TRBD1

CDR3: CASSSGQTAFF
DNA: TGTGCCAGCAGTTCGGGACAGACCGCTTTCTTT
V: TRBV12-3/TRBV12-4
length: 11
size: NA
J: TRBJ1-1
D: TRBD1

CDR3: CAWGQGGTEAFF
DNA: TGTGCCTGGGGACAGGGGGGGACTGAAGCTTTCTTT
V: TRBV30
length: 12
size: NA
J: TRBJ1-1
D: TRBD1

CDR3: CAISEPAGADSNQPQHF
DNA: TGTGCCATCAGTGAGCCTGCGGGGGCGGATAGCAATCAGCCCCAGCATTTT
V: TRBV10-3
length: 17
size: NA
J: TRBJ1-5
D: NA

CDR3: CASSSGLAGSYNEQFF
DNA: TGTGCCAGCAGCTCGGGACTAGCGGGGTCCTACAATGAGCAGTTCTTC
V: TRBV7-2
length: 16
size: NA
J: TRBJ2-1
D: TRBD2

CDR3: CASSQPDRTVSGANVLTF
DNA: TGTGCCAGCAGCCAACCCGACAGGACCGTCTCTGGGGCCAACGTCCTGACTTTC
V: TRBV4-2
length: 18
size: NA
J: TRBJ2-6
D: NA

CDR3: CASRGGGYEQYF
DNA: TGTGCCAGCAGAGGTGGGGGGTACGAGCAGTACTTC
V: TRBV7-2
length: 12
size: NA
J: TRBJ2-7
D: NA

CDR3: CASSPYGGVDYGYTF
DNA: TGTGCCAGCAGCCCCTACGGCGGGGTGGACTATGGCTACACCTTC
V: TRBV11-1
length: 15
size: NA
J: TRBJ1-2
D: NA

CDR3: CASSSPGGAPGDEQYF
DNA: TGTGCCAGCAGCTCCCCGGGGGGGGCGCCGGGTGACGAGCAGTACTTC
V: TRBV5-4
length: 16
size: NA
J: TRBJ2-7
D: TRBD2

CDR3: CASSITGDGNTIYF
DNA: TGTGCCAGTAGTATAACAGGGGACGGAAACACCATATATTTT
V: TRBV19
length: 14
size: NA
J: TRBJ1-3
D: TRBD1

CDR3: CASSLRGYPYNEQFF
DNA: TGTGCCAGCAGCTTGCGGGGGTACCCCTACAATGAGCAGTTCTTC
V: TRBV7-2
length: 15
size: few
J: TRBJ2-1
D: TRBD2

CDR3: CASSFLRTGYEQYF
DNA: TGTGCCAGCAGTTTCCTTCGGACAGGCTACGAGCAGTACTTC
V: TRBV27
length: 14
size: NA
J: TRBJ2-7
D: TRBD1

CDR3: CASSLGGALENEQFF
DNA: TGTGCCAGCAGCTTAGGGGGGGCCCTGGAGAATGAGCAGTTCTTC
V: TRBV7-3
length: 15
size: NA
J: TRBJ2-1
D: NA

CDR3: CASRLGEYAYNEQFF
DNA: TGCGCCAGCAGACTGGGAGAGTACGCCTACAATGAGCAGTTCTTC
V: TRBV10-2
length: 15
size: NA
J: TRBJ2-1
D: NA

CDR3: CASSLEGNTDTQYF
DNA: TGTGCCAGCAGCTTGGAGGGGAACACAGATACGCAGTATTTT
V: TRBV5-4
length: 14
size: NA
J: TRBJ2-3
D: NA

CDR3: CASSHSGSSGNTIYF
DNA: TGTGCCAGCAGCCATTCCGGGAGCTCTGGAAACACCATATATTTT
V: TRBV4-2
length: 15
size: NA
J: TRBJ1-3
D: NA

CDR3: CSVWTAGNTIYF
DNA: TGCAGCGTCTGGACAGCGGGAAACACCATATATTTT
V: TRBV29-1
length: 12
size: NA
J: TRBJ1-3
D: NA

CDR3: CASKPFANEQFF
DNA: TGTGCCAGCAAACCCTTCGCGAATGAGCAGTTCTTC
V: TRBV2
length: 12
size: NA
J: TRBJ2-1
D: NA

CDR3: CASSSMTGEAFF
DNA: TGTGCCAGCAGTTCAATGACAGGGGAAGCTTTCTTT
V: TRBV28
length: 12
size: NA
J: TRBJ1-1
D: TRBD1

CDR3: CASSFLPTGSTDTQYF
DNA: TGTGCCAGCAGCTTCCTCCCTACAGGGAGCACAGATACGCAGTATTTT
V: TRBV7-3
length: 16
size: NA
J: TRBJ2-3
D: NA

CDR3: CSVGGRDTGELFF
DNA: TGCAGCGTTGGGGGCAGGGATACCGGGGAGCTGTTTTTT
V: TRBV29-1
length: 13
size: NA
J: TRBJ2-2
D: NA

CDR3: CAGAGTSSYNEQFF
DNA: TGTGCCGGAGCCGGGACTTCCTCCTACAATGAGCAGTTCTTC
V: TRBV3-1/TRBV3-2
length: 14
size: NA
J: TRBJ2-1
D: NA

CDR3: CAWRRSSYEQYF
DNA: TGTGCCTGGAGGCGGTCTTCCTACGAGCAGTACTTC
V: TRBV30
length: 12
size: NA
J: TRBJ2-7
D: NA

CDR3: CASSIGMGQGAGEMNTEAFF
DNA: TGTGCCAGCAGCATTGGAATGGGACAGGGGGCGGGAGAAATGAACACTGAAGCTTTCTTT
V: TRBV9
length: 20
size: NA
J: TRBJ1-1
D: TRBD1

CDR3: CASSQALYRGGDTQYF
DNA: TGTGCCAGCAGCCAAGCCCTATATAGGGGGGGAGATACGCAGTATTTT
V: TRBV3-1/TRBV3-2
length: 16
size: NA
J: TRBJ2-3
D: NA

CDR3: CASSSRGASETGELFF
DNA: TGCGCCAGCAGCTCCCGAGGAGCGTCCGAAACCGGGGAGCTGTTTTTT
V: TRBV5-1
length: 16
size: NA
J: TRBJ2-2
D: NA

CDR3: CASSLRGNTEAFF
DNA: TGTGCCAGCAGCCTCCGGGGGAACACTGAAGCTTTCTTT
V: TRBV3-1/TRBV3-2
length: 13
size: NA
J: TRBJ1-1
D: NA

CDR3: CASSLGPGGSEAFF
DNA: TGCGCCAGCAGCCTTGGCCCGGGGGGGAGTGAAGCTTTCTTT
V: TRBV4-1
length: 14
size: NA
J: TRBJ1-1
D: NA

CDR3: CASSSNGGIMNTEAFF
DNA: TGCGCCAGCAGCTCCAACGGGGGGATCATGAACACTGAAGCTTTCTTT
V: TRBV5-1
length: 16
size: NA
J: TRBJ1-1
D: NA

CDR3: CASSPGLGVANEQFF
DNA: TGTGCCAGCAGCCCCGGACTAGGGGTGGCAAATGAGCAGTTCTTC
V: TRBV7-8
length: 15
size: NA
J: TRBJ2-1
D: TRBD2

CDR3: CASSGGAQETQYF
DNA: TGTGCCAGCAGCGGGGGGGCACAAGAGACCCAGTACTTC
V: TRBV7-9
length: 13
size: NA
J: TRBJ2-5
D: NA

CDR3: CASGQGGTEAFF
DNA: TGTGCCAGCGGTCAAGGAGGGACTGAAGCTTTCTTT
V: TRBV2
length: 12
size: NA
J: TRBJ1-1
D: NA

CDR3: CASSLETGAQGNTIYF
DNA: TGCGCCAGCAGCTTGGAAACAGGGGCGCAGGGAAACACCATATATTTT
V: TRBV5-1
length: 16
size: NA
J: TRBJ1-3
D: TRBD1

CDR3: CASSLTRGRAFF
DNA: TGTGCCAGCAGCTTAACCAGGGGGCGAGCTTTCTTT
V: TRBV12-3/TRBV12-4
length: 12
size: NA
J: TRBJ1-1
D: TRBD1

CDR3: CASSPQRGGYTF
DNA: TGTGCCAGCAGCCCTCAGCGGGGTGGCTACACCTTC
V: TRBV5-6
length: 12
size: few
J: TRBJ1-2
D: NA

CDR3: CASSKDRGTEAFF
DNA: TGTGCCAGTTCCAAGGACCGGGGGACTGAAGCTTTCTTT
V: TRBV19
length: 13
size: NA
J: TRBJ1-1
D: NA

CDR3: CASSSRDTANYGYTF
DNA: TGTGCCAGCAGTAGCCGGGACACAGCTAACTATGGCTACACCTTC
V: TRBV2
length: 15
size: NA
J: TRBJ1-2
D: NA